The 19 T cell receptor beta chains reported below all come from one sample, sequenced in a study of cytomegalovirus exposure and HLA in healthy donors. TCRdb's copy holds only in-frame clones and misses some; the assay was immunoSEQ multiplex PCR. The sample carries 200,000 to 250,000 clones, almost 90% recorded once. The sample taken for sequencing was PBMCs. The origin of the receptors is a woman aged 18-29 years in good health and CMV-seronegative.

The chain combines TRBV30 with TRBJ2-1; TRBD1 matches at 7 bases. Germline V gene data show CDR1 as GTSNPN and CDR2 as SVGIG (reference sequence). This CDR3 has 15 amino acids. Trimming took 4 bases from V and 0 from J; bases not matched to a gene: 6. The CDR3 is CAWNAGTDSYNEQFF. For the CDR3, the DNA is TGTGCCTGGAACGCCGGGACAGACTCCTACAATGAGCAGTTCTTC.

In regard to this clone: The junction shows a germline mismatch at one end, possibly a read error. CDR3: CASSLVPGTSGDSSYNEQFF. The CDR3, as DNA: TGTGCTAGCAGCTTAGTTCCGGGGACTAGCGGGGACAGCTCCTACAATGAGCAGTTCTTC. The chain has TRBV7-7 and TRBJ2-1, with 13 bases that match TRBD2. CDR1 is SSHAT, CDR2 FNYEAQ, per germline (reference sequence). This CDR3 contains 20 residues. Looking up the rest from reference TRBV7-7 and TRBJ2-1 gives the full variable domain: GAGVSQSPRYKVTKRGQDVTLRCDPISSHATLYWYQQALGQGPEFLTYFNYEAQPDKSGLPSDRFSAERPEGSISTLTIQRTEQRDSAMYRCASSLVPGTSGDSSYNEQFFGPGTRLTVL.

The CDR3 spells CASTGTSGSYEQYF. CDR3 bases: TGTGCCAGCACCGGGACTAGCGGATCCTACGAGCAGTACTTC. The chain employs TRBV25-1 and TRBJ2-7, with 11 positions matching TRBD2. The V gene's germline CDR1 is MGHDK and CDR2 SYGVNS. After removal of 7 bases from V and 1 base from J, the junction contained 3 bases not matched to a gene. The CDR3 has 14 residues.

This chain uses TRBV7-6 with TRBJ2-3; TRBD2 matches 8 bases. CDR3 length: 16 residues. Losses at the gene ends were 3 bases for V and 4 bases for J; bases not matched to a gene: 9. The germline CDR1 and CDR2 sequences are SGHVS and FNYEAQ. CDR3 amino acids: CASSFSGTSLADTQYF. Here the CDR3 DNA reads TGTGCCAGCAGCTTCTCCGGGACTAGTCTCGCAGATACGCAGTATTTT.

The chain recombines TRBV19 with TRBJ2-2; unclear D gene. This CDR3 region has 16 residues. The V gene lost 0 bases and the J gene lost 4 bases, with 12 bases spanning the gap. The germline gives CDR1 LNHDA, CDR2 SQIVND (reference sequence). DNA of the CDR3: TGTGCCAGTAGTATAGAGGCGGCCCCTGCCACCGGGGAGCTGTTTTTT. This gives the protein CASSIEAAPATGELFF. The whole variable domain, filled in from reference TRBV19 and TRBJ2-2, reads DGGITQSPKYLFRKEGQNVTLSCEQNLNHDAMYWYRQDPGQGLRLIYYSQIVNDFQKGDIAEGYSVSREKKESFPLTVTSAQKNPTAFYLCASSIEAAPATGELFFGEGSRLTVL.

The chain is built from TRBV27 and TRBJ1-1; D may be TRBD1 (5 bases). The V end lost 2 bases, the J end lost 4 bases, and 17 bases lay between the germline ends. In germline, CDR1 is MNHEY, CDR2 SMNVEV (reference sequence). CDR3 length equals 16 residues. The chain's CDR3 is CASSLVWGAYGTEAFF. Here the CDR3 DNA reads TGTGCCAGCAGTTTAGTTTGGGGCGCCTATGGCACTGAAGCTTTCTTT.

The chain links TRBV4-3 to TRBJ2-3, with 15 bases aligning to TRBD2. V was clipped by 0 bases and J by 12 bases; unmatched bases: 4. The CDR3 has 15 amino acids. Germline-derived CDR1 and CDR2 are LGHNA and YSLEER. CDR3 region: CASSQEAGLAGGQYF. Here the CDR3 DNA reads TGCGCCAGCAGCCAAGAAGCGGGACTAGCGGGAGGTCAGTATTTT.

V is TRBV27 and J is TRBJ1-2, with a weak D call TRBD1 (5 bases). This CDR3 comprises 16 residues. Germline CDR1 and CDR2: MNHEY and SMNVEV (reference sequence). Trimming cost V 6 bases and J 6 bases, with 23 bases left between them. CDR3 in DNA: TGTGCCAGCAGCATGATACTGGGCGCAGGGTACCATGGCTACACCTTC. Encoded protein: CASSMILGAGYHGYTF.

This clone occurred a few times. The rearrangement joins TRBV19 to TRBJ1-5; D may be TRBD1 (6 bases). V shed 6 bases and J shed 0 bases, with 12 bases lying between them. The CDR3 is made up of 15 amino acids. Germline V CDR1 and CDR2: LNHDA, SQIVND (reference sequence). CDR3 in DNA: TGTGCCAGTAGCCAACAGGGCCCTAGCAATCAGCCCCAGCATTTT. Translated, it gives CASSQQGPSNQPQHF.

The sample holds a few counts of this clone. This chain uses TRBV10-2 with TRBJ1-5, with a tentative D call TRBD1 (6 bases). Trimming cost V 7 bases and J 2 bases, with 6 bases left between them. The CDR3 contains 12 residues. Germline V lookup: CDR1 WSHSY, CDR2 SAAADI. DNA for the CDR3: TGCGCCAGCACAGGGGGCAATCAGCCCCAGCATTTT. Encoded protein: CASTGGNQPQHF.

The rearrangement joins TRBV30 to TRBJ1-5; D is ambiguous. The germline gives CDR1 GTSNPN, CDR2 SVGIG (reference sequence). CDR3 length equals 14 residues. The ends were cut back, 4 bases at V and 0 bases at J, with 10 bases in the middle. The CDR3 here is CAWTTLHSNQPQHF. CDR3 DNA: TGTGCCTGGACGACTCTACATAGCAATCAGCCCCAGCATTTT.

This sequence joins TRBV7-8 and TRBJ2-1; the match to TRBD2 covers 7 bases. Losses at the gene ends were 3 bases for V and 3 bases for J; bases not matched to a gene: 5. This CDR3 spans 15 amino acids. The germline gives CDR1 SGHVS, CDR2 FQNEAQ. The CDR3 coding sequence is TGTGCCAGCAGCTTCGGGAGGTCGAACTACAATGAGCAGTTCTTC. Protein product: CASSFGRSNYNEQFF.

This clone was detected a few times. V usage is TRBV29-1 and J usage is TRBJ2-7; D is undetermined. The CDR3 has 11 amino acids. Between the trimmed V and J ends, which lost 5 bases and 6 bases, there was a span of 11 bases. Germline assignment: CDR1 SQVTM and CDR2 ANQGSEA. This CDR3 reads CSVYTGGEQYF. The CDR3 nucleotides are TGCAGCGTTTATACCGGCGGCGAGCAGTACTTC.

The chain has TRBV5-1 and TRBJ2-3, with 11 bases fitting TRBD2. The CDR3 totals 15 residues. CDR1 SGHRS and CDR2 YFSETQ come from the germline V gene. Germline trimming cut 4 bases from V and 2 bases from J; bases unmatched to any gene: 3. The CDR3 here is CASSTGLAATDTQYF. The CDR3, as DNA: TGCGCCAGCAGCACGGGACTAGCGGCCACAGATACGCAGTATTTT.

The V gene is TRBV28, the J gene TRBJ1-1; D call uncertain. V lost 4 bases and J lost 0, with 9 bases in between. Germline V gives CDR1 MDHEN, CDR2 SYDVKM. This CDR3 spans 14 amino acids. The CDR3 nucleotides read TGTGCCAGCAGTTCTCCCAGTCTGAACACTGAAGCTTTCTTT. This sequence encodes CASSSPSLNTEAFF.

This chain uses TRBV5-1 with TRBJ2-5; 11 bases are shared with TRBD2. Looked up from germline, CDR1 is SGHRS and CDR2 is YFSETQ. Unmatched junction bases numbered 5, after V lost 3 bases and J lost 7 bases. This CDR3 is 14 amino acids long. The CDR3 sequence is CASSSTSGMGTQYF. The CDR3 DNA is TGCGCCAGCAGCTCGACTAGCGGGATGGGGACCCAGTACTTC.

This clone appeared a single time. The V and J genes are TRBV27 and TRBJ1-2; D may be TRBD1 (6 bases). Germline CDR1 MNHEY, CDR2 SMNVEV (reference sequence). This CDR3 is 15 amino acids long. The V end was cut by 6 bases, the J end by 4 bases, with 18 bases between. The CDR3 region is CASSLTRTAIYGYTF. The CDR3 DNA reads as TGTGCCAGCAGCTTAACCCGGACAGCCATCTATGGCTACACCTTC.

The sample holds a few counts of this clone. CDR3 amino acids: CASSPTGVGYTF. The CDR3 DNA reads TGTGCCAGCAGCCCGACAGGGGTTGGCTACACCTTC. The chain links TRBV2 to TRBJ1-2; 8 bases are a match to TRBD1. CDR1 and CDR2 from the germline V gene are SNHLY and FYNNEI. The J segment lost 7 bases and the V segment lost 6 bases, leaving 4 bases of the junction unmatched. The length of the CDR3 is 12 residues.

This clone was seen a handful of times. This chain links TRBV7-9 with TRBJ1-1; tentatively, D is TRBD1 (5 bases). The CDR3 is 13 residues long. Germline CDR1 and CDR2: SEHNR and FQNEAQ (reference sequence). The V and J ends lost 8 bases and 1 base respectively, with 11 bases between them. The CDR3 sequence: CASVQVPNTEAFF. In nucleotides, the CDR3 is TGTGCCAGCGTACAGGTCCCGAACACTGAAGCTTTCTTT.